A selection of T cell receptor beta chains follows, all from one sample in a study of breast tumors, draining lymph nodes, adjacent tissues. TCRdb itself ran the multiplex PCR reads through MiXCR, one entry per CDR3 protein. The table shows tens of thousands of distinct CDR3 sequences, with 63% occurring only once. What was sequenced was breast tumor tissue. The receptor set was obtained from a female donor with breast cancer. Some clones in this sample may be carry-over from other donors' samples. The CDR3 runs from the conserved cysteine through the conserved F or W. Fields, in order: V gene, CDR3 length, J gene, D gene, clone size, CDR3 protein, CDR3 DNA. D genes are given only for firm matches. Clone size is given for some rows only: seen once, a few or many times, or a class if the clone is expanded.

TRBV5-1	15	TRBJ2-2	TRBD2	-	CASTLSGSDTGELFF	TGCGCCAGCACCCTGAGCGGGAGTGACACCGGGGAGCTGTTTTTT
TRBV24-1	14	TRBJ1-2	TRBD1	-	CATSDRTGAYGYTF	TGTGCCACCAGTGACCGGACAGGGGCCTATGGCTACACCTTC
TRBV15	14	TRBJ2-7	-	-	CATSREVGTYEQYF	TGTGCCACCAGCAGAGAGGTCGGGACCTACGAGCAGTACTTC
TRBV20-1	16	TRBJ2-6	-	-	CSARDDGGSGANVLTF	TGCAGTGCTAGAGATGATGGGGGGTCTGGGGCCAACGTCCTGACTTTC
TRBV5-4	16	TRBJ1-2	-	-	CASSLPPGHPNYGYTF	TGTGCCAGCAGCTTGCCCCCGGGACACCCTAACTATGGCTACACCTTC
TRBV19	14	TRBJ1-5	-	once	CASSVRQEIQPQHF	TGTGCCAGTAGTGTCCGGCAGGAGATACAGCCCCAGCATTTT
TRBV20-1	13	TRBJ2-7	TRBD1	medium-sized	CSAQILQGNEQYF	TGCAGTGCCCAGATATTACAGGGGAACGAGCAGTACTTC
TRBV7-7	17	TRBJ2-1	TRBD1	-	CASSPRPPGQLYNEQFF	TGTGCTAGCAGCCCCCGACCCCCGGGACAGCTCTACAATGAGCAGTTCTTC
TRBV3-1	15	TRBJ2-5	TRBD1	many	CASSQDKGASQTQYF	TGTGCCAGCAGCCAAGATAAGGGGGCGAGCCAGACCCAGTACTTC
TRBV2	13	TRBJ2-7	-	-	CASSELEGYEQYF	TGTGCCAGCAGTGAACTTGAGGGGTACGAGCAGTACTTC
TRBV5-1	15	TRBJ1-1	-	-	CASSTGQLTDTEAFF	TGCGCCAGCAGCACAGGACAGCTCACGGACACTGAAGCTTTCTTT
TRBV6-1	13	TRBJ2-7	-	-	CASSAWTAREQYF	TGTGCCAGCAGTGCATGGACGGCGAGAGAGCAGTACTTC
TRBV30	11	TRBJ2-7	-	many	CAWSATYEQYF	TGTGCCTGGAGTGCCACCTACGAGCAGTACTTC
TRBV6-4	13	TRBJ2-3	-	-	CASSVASWDTQYF	TGTGCCAGCAGTGTCGCCTCTTGGGATACGCAGTATTTT
TRBV7-9	13	TRBJ2-1	-	-	CASSLAIRYEQFF	TGTGCCAGCAGCTTGGCGATCCGGTATGAGCAGTTCTTC
TRBV5-1	14	TRBJ2-2	-	many	CASSTYRDTGELFF	TGCGCCAGCAGCACTTACAGGGACACCGGGGAGCTGTTTTTT
TRBV7-2	11	TRBJ2-1	-	many	CASSLGGGEFF	TGTGCCAGCAGCTTAGGAGGGGGGGAGTTCTTC
TRBV7-9	16	TRBJ2-2	TRBD2	-	CASSEGLAGWTGELFF	TGTGCCAGCAGCGAGGGACTAGCGGGATGGACCGGGGAGCTGTTTTTT